This T cell receptor beta chain was captured by sequencing in a study of radiation and T cells in renal cell carcinoma (dated by TCRdb to the early 2020s). Study-level background: A total of 50 to 55 samples underwent TCR beta sequencing, made up of approximately 26 tumors and some 27 peripheral blood samples. The last blood draw happened 4 weeks after radiation, timed to coincide with nephrectomy. Across all 53 samples, 3.8 million or so unique CDR3 nucleotide sequences encoding some 2.6 million unique CDR3 amino acid sequences were identified. Results the study describes overall, beyond this receptor: In blood, the top tumor clonotypes increased from baseline to 2 weeks after radiation and then shrank by 4 weeks, which suggests a temporary expansion of tumor-resident clones. No pretreatment tumor biopsies were available, so the baseline intratumoral presence of clonotypes could not be determined. Because the trial had a single-armed design, the trial could not examine how radiation dose or scheduling affected the TCR repertoire. Tracking of blood repertoire dynamics stopped at roughly 4 weeks after treatment, with no follow-up past that point.

The time point label for this specimen denotes: blood 4 weeks post-SBRT, at nephrectomy. Taken with the paper, the label for treatment or condition translates to: 15 Gy SBRT to primary tumor, nephrectomy 4 weeks later. The samples were drawn from a clinical trial, where primary renal cell carcinomas were treated with 15 Gy of stereotactic body radiation therapy and then removed by nephrectomy 4 weeks afterward. To follow tumor-enriched clonotypes, serial peripheral blood was collected from radiation-treated patients at baseline and at 2 weeks and 4 weeks after SBRT. Renal cell carcinoma with clear cell pathology was present in all patients. Genomic DNA for TCR sequencing was prepared using the QIAamp DNA Blood Mini Kit (Qiagen). The analyses included just those samples that passed every quality control check. The CDR3 sequence holds 14 residues, the cysteine and phenylalanine included. The kept DNA is CDR3 alone, 42 bases in frame from the first base. As encoded in the germline V gene (reference sequence), CDR1 is LNHDA while CDR2 is SQIVND. V is clipped by 7 bases and J by 1 base, and the sequence between their germline boundaries is 13 bases long.

Comment on this clone: Its binding antigen is unknown. The sample holds no much larger clone one base away, and base qualities are not on file.

TCR beta libraries were generated from genomic DNA with the immunoSEQ kit, following the manufacturer's recommendations. To prepare libraries, a first multiplex PCR with proprietary primers was run, followed by a second PCR that added unique barcodes, and a bead cleanup was done after each round. A kit-provided positive control reaction and a negative control reaction were included in every sample batch. The final libraries were assessed on an Agilent 4200 TapeStation D1000 ScreenTape, pooled by volume, and quantified by qPCR. Sequencing was performed on an Illumina NextSeq500 with a MidOutput 150-cycle cartridge, and 156 Read1 and 15 Index1 cycles were run with kit custom primers. The pooled library was loaded at roughly 0.96 pM, with a 20% PhiX control spiked in. Per the authors' processing: Vendor-processed data were analyzed in R, and a clonotype was defined as all T cells sharing the same CDR3 nucleotide sequence. For clone abundance analyses, frequencies were normalized to the 10,000 most abundant clones per sample. Before analysis, public T cell clones were removed, and these numbered fewer than six per sample on average. A difference in abundance of at least 32-fold between compartments was used to define tumor-enriched and baseline blood-enriched clonotypes. A beta-binomial differential abundance model was used to identify clonotypes that expanded or contracted between blood time points. Similarity between tumor and blood repertoires was quantified using the Baroni-Urbani and Buser coefficient, and groups were compared with two-tailed Wilcoxon tests in R. Imported from immuneACCESS, the table was reduced by TCRdb to in-frame sequences with V and J called. These copies leave out some clones; in studies compared against another copy, an unresolved V gene accounts for under half, and the cause of the remainder is not known. The V and J calls and clone size come from that table; D and trimming were worked out from the DNA. For this sample there are approximately 170,000 clones; around 89% appear just once. About 11% of the sample is in the top ten clones.

The specimen was blood, collected from a patient whose treatment included radiotherapy and nephrectomy. This sequence originates from a woman aged 50 to 60 with renal cell carcinoma. The sequence joins TRBV19 to TRBJ1-1, and perhaps TRBD1 as D gene, on 6 matching bases. The CDR3 protein is CASTPPGANTEAFF. The nucleotides read TGTGCCAGTACCCCGCCAGGGGCGAACACTGAAGCTTTCTTT.